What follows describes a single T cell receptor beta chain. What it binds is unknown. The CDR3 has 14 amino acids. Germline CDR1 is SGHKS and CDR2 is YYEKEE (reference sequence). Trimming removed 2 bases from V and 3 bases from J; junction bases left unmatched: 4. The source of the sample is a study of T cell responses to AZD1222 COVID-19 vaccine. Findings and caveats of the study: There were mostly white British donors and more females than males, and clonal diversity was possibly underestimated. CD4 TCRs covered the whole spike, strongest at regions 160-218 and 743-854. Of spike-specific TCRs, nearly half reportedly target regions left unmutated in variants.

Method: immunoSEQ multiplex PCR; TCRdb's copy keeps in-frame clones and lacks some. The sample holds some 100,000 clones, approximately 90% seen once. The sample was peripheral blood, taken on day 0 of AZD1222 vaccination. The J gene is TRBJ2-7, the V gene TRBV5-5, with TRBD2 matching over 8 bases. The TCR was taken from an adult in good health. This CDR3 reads CASSFGGENYEQYF. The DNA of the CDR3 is TGTGCCAGCAGCTTCGGGGGGGAGAACTACGAGCAGTACTTC.